The entry that follows covers one T cell receptor (beta chain) sequence. This specimen comes from a study of control samples from healthy donors and cancer patients. CDR1 and CDR2 (germline): MNHEY, SVGEGT. The V end was cut by 5 bases, the J end by 4 bases, with 7 bases between. The CDR3 covers 12 residues. The data were produced by immunoSEQ multiplex PCR, yet TCRdb's version contains in-frame clones alone and is incomplete. The repertoire holds 100,000 to 150,000 clones, approximately 93% seen once, with 6% to 8.5% in the top ten. The receptor was isolated from a woman younger than 35 in good health. V and J are TRBV6-2 or TRBV6-3 and TRBJ2-3; D not resolved. The sample comprised blood. The CDR3 here is CASSPFSDTQYF. CDR3 bases: TGTGCCAGCAGTCCGTTCTCAGATACGCAGTATTTT.